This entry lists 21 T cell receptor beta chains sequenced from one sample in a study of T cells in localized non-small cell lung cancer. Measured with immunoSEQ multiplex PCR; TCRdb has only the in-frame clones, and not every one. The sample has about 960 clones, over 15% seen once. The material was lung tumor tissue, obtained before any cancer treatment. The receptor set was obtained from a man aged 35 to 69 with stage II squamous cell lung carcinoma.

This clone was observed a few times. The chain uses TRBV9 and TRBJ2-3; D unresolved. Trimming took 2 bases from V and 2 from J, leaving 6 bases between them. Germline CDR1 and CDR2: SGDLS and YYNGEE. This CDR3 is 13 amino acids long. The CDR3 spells CASSVSVTDTQYF. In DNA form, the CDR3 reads TGTGCCAGCAGCGTTTCGGTCACAGATACGCAGTATTTT. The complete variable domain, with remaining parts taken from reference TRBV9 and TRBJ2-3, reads DSGVTQTPKHLITATGQRVTLRCSPRSGDLSVYWYQQSLDQGLQFLIQYYNGEERAKGNILERFSAQQFPDLHSELNLSSLELGDSALYFCASSVSVTDTQYFGPGTRLTVL.

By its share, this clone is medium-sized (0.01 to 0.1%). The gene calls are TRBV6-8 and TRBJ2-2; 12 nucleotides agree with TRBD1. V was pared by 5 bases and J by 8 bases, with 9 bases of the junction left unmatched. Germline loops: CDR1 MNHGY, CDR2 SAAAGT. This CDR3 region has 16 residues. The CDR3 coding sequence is TGTGCCAGCAGTACCCTGGGACAGGGGGCCAAAGGGGAGCTGTTTTTT. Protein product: CASSTLGQGAKGELFF.

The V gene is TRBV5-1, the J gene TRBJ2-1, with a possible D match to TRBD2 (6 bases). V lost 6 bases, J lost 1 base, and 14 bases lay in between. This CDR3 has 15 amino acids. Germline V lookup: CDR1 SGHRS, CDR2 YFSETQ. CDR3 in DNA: TGCGCCAGCAACCGGAGGGGTTCATCCTACAATGAGCAGTTCTTC. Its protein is CASNRRGSSYNEQFF.

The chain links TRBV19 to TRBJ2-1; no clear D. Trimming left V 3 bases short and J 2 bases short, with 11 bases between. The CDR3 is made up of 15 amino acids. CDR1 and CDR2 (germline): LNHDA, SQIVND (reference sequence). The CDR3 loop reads CASSIQSNTYNEQFF. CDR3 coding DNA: TGTGCCAGTAGTATTCAGTCTAACACCTACAATGAGCAGTTCTTC.

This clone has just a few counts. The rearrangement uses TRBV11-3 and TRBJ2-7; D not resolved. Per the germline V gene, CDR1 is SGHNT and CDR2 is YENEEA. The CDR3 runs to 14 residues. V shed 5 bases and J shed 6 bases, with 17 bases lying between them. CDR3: CASSHRTEPSEQYF. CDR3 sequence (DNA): TGTGCCAGCAGCCACCGGACGGAACCCTCCGAGCAGTACTTC.

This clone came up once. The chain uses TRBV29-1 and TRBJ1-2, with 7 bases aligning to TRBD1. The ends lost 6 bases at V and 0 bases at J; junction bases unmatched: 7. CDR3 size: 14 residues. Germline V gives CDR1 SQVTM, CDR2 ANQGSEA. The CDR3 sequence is CSVFGQAPNYGYTF. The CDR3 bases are TGCAGCGTCTTCGGACAGGCTCCTAACTATGGCTACACCTTC.

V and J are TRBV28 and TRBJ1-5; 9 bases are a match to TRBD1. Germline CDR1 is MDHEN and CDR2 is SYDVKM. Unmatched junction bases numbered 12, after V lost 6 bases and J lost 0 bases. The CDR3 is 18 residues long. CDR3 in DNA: TGTGCCAGCAGGGGGGGGACAGGGCCTAACTATAGCAATCAGCCCCAGCATTTT. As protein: CASRGGTGPNYSNQPQHF.

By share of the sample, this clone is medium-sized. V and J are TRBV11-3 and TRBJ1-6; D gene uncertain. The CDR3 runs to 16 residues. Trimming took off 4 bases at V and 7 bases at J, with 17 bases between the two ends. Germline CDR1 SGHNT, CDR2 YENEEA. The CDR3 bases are TGTGCCAGCAGCTCCGCCCCAGCGAGGATGAATTCACCCCTCCACTTT. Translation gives CASSSAPARMNSPLHF.

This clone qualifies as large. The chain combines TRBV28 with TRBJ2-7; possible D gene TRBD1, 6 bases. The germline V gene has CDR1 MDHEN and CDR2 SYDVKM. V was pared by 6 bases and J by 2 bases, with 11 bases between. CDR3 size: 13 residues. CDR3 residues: CASSRGRPYEQYF. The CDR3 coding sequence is TGTGCCAGCAGCAGGGGACGGCCCTACGAGCAGTACTTC.

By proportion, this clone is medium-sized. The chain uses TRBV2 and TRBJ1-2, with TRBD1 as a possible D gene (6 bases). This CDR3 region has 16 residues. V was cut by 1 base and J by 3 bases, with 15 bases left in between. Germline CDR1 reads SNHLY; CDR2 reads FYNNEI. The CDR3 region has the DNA TGTGCCAGCAGTGAAGGCCTTCCGGGGGGCCACTATGGCTACACCTTC. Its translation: CASSEGLPGGHYGYTF. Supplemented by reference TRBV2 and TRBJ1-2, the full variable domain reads EPEVTQTPSHQVTQMGQEVILRCVPISNHLYFYWYRQILGQKVEFLVSFYNNEISEKSEIFDDQFSVERPDGSNFTLKIRSTKLEDSAMYFCASSEGLPGGHYGYTFGSGTRLTVV.

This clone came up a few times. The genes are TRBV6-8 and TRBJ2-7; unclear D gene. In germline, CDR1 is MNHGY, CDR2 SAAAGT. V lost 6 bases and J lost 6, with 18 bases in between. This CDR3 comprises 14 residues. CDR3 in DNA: TGTGCCAGCAGCCGCATATCCGGGTCAGTCGAGCAGTACTTC. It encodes CASSRISGSVEQYF.

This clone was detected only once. The CDR3, as DNA: TGTGCCTCCACTGAAGGCAGCGCCAAAAACATTCAGTACTTC. Translation: CASTEGSAKNIQYF. This chain links TRBV28 with TRBJ2-4; D remains unclear. Trimming removed 11 bases at V and 1 base at J, with 15 bases between. This CDR3 comprises 14 residues. The germline gives CDR1 MDHEN, CDR2 SYDVKM.

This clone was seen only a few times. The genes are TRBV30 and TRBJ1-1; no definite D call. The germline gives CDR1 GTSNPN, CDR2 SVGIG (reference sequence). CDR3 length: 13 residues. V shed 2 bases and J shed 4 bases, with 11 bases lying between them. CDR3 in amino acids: CAWSWQLSTEAFF. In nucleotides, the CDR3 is TGTGCCTGGAGTTGGCAACTCTCCACTGAAGCTTTCTTT.

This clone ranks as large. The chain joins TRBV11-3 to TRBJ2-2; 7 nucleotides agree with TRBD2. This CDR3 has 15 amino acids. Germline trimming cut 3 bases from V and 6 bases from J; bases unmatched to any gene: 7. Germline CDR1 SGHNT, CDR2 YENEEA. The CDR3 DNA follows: TGTGCCAGCAGCTTGGGCGGGAGCGTCGCCGGGGAGCTGTTTTTT. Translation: CASSLGGSVAGELFF.

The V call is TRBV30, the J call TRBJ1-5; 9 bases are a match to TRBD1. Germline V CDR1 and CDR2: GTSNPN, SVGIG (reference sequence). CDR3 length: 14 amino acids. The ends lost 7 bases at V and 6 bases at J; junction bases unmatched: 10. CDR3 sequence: CASSGQGSAQPQHF. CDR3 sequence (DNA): TGTGCCTCGTCGGGACAGGGATCGGCTCAGCCCCAGCATTTT.

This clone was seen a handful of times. CDR3 sequence reads: CASSEGDASSYEQYF. As DNA, the CDR3 is TGTGCCAGCAGTGAAGGGGACGCCTCCTCCTACGAGCAGTACTTC. The V gene is TRBV6-1, the J gene TRBJ2-7; D is perhaps TRBD1 or TRBD2 (5 bases each). The V gene's germline CDR1 is MNHNS and CDR2 SASEGT. The CDR3 extends over 15 amino acids. Trimming stripped 1 base from V and 0 bases from J, with 10 bases between.

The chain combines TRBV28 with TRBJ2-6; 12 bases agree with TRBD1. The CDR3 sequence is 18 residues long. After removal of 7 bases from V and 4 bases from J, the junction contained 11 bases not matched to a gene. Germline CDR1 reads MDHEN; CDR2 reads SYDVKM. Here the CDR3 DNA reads TGTGCCAGCACCCCTGGGACAGGGGGCTGGGGGGGGGCCAACGTCCTGACTTTC. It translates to CASTPGTGGWGGANVLTF.

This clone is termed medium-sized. This CDR3 is CASSPPLQGSGYTF. The CDR3 DNA is TGTGCCAGCAGTCCTCCTCTACAGGGTAGTGGCTACACCTTC. V usage is TRBV6-8 and J usage is TRBJ1-2, with D perhaps matching TRBD1 (6 bases). Germline-derived CDR1 and CDR2 are MNHGY and SAAAGT. Trimming took off 5 bases at V and 7 bases at J, with 17 bases between the two ends. The CDR3 spans 14 residues.

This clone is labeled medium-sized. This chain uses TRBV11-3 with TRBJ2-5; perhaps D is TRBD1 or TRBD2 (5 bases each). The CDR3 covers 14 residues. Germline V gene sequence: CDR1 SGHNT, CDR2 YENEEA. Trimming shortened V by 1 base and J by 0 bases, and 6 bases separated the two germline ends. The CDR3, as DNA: TGTGCCAGCAGCTTAGTGGGACACCAAGAGACCCAGTACTTC. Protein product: CASSLVGHQETQYF.

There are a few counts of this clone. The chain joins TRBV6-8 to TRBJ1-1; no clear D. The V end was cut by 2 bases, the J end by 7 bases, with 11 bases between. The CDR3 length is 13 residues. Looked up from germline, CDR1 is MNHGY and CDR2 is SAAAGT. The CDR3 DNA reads TGTGCCAGCAGTTACGCCCGGGAAGGTGAAGCTTTCTTT. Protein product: CASSYAREGEAFF.

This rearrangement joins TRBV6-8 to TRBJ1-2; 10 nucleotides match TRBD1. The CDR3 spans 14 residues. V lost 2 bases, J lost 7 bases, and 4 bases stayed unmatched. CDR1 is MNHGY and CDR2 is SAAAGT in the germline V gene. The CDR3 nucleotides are TGTGCCAGCAGTTACGGGACAGGGGTCCGTGGCTACACCTTC. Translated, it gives CASSYGTGVRGYTF.